The entry below describes one T cell receptor beta chain. This clone's antigen is unknown. There are no base qualities to consult, and no much larger clone falls within one base. Collaborating institutions collected whole blood in K2EDTA tubes following their own protocols. For TCRbeta analysis, collaborators shipped samples as frozen whole blood, isolated PBMCs, or DNA extracted from either of those sample types. The sample comes from a study of blood T cell repertoires in COVID-19 (dated by TCRdb to 2020 to 2021). In terms of the full investigation: Collaborator samples came from the United States, Italy and Spain and covered acute and convalescent phases of COVID-19. A de-identified subject ID, COVID-19 status, age in years and sex were almost always included in the sample metadata. The material from the prospective study consisted of cDNA or gDNA derived from T cells, B-cell-depleted T cells, or PBMCs. The dataset comprised deeply sampled blood TCRbeta repertoires from subjects exposed to, actively infected with, or recovered from COVID-19. The samples were drawn from two sources: the first 160 participants of the ongoing ImmuneRACE study, and 1,000 to 1,500 subjects contributed by 6 global collaborators. A freely available public database, intended as a resource for researchers studying the immune response to SARS-CoV-2, is where the repertoires were released. Where available, HLA class I and class II types were obtained from metadata supplied by the sample provider rather than from assay-based typing.

The CDR3, from cysteine to phenylalanine, totals 15 residues. Of the read, only the CDR3 DNA is kept; its 45 bases are in frame from base 1. V is trimmed back by 1 base and J by 5 bases, and the junction contains 6 bases that no gene match accounts for. The germline V gene supplies CDR1 SGHRS and CDR2 YFSETQ. TCRbeta CDR3 regions were amplified from genomic DNA using the immunoSEQ Assay, a bias-controlled multiplex PCR. Concerning the study's data processing: Within the assay, amplification of reference gene primers was used to estimate how many nucleated cells each sample contained. To quantify the absolute abundance of each unique TCRbeta CDR3 rearrangement, sequence reads were collapsed and filtered. For each sample, productive Simpson clonality was calculated by taking the square root of Simpson's diversity index across productive rearrangements. TCRdb stores this immuneACCESS table with in-frame sequences only. Part of the clones is absent; in the studies checked, under half of the shortfall reflects unresolved V genes, and no reason is known for the rest. That table gives V, J and clone size, and the DNA gave D and trimming. The sample table holds 75,000 to 100,000 clones, of which approximately 87% were seen once. The top ten clonotypes cover over 10% of the sample.

The paper as a whole reports these results and caveats: The amount of clinical and demographic metadata varied by source and participant and was provided uncurated.

The sequence links TRBV5-1 to TRBJ1-1; TRBD1 fits 9 bases in the junction. The source of this sequence is a human donor in a cohort sampled during active COVID-19. Sequenced input: peripheral blood. The nucleotide sequence is TGCGCCAGCAGCTTGTCACAGGGGGCGGTGACTGAAGCTTTCTTT. Its coded protein is CASSLSQGAVTEAFF.